These 2 T cell receptor beta chains originate from one sample sequenced in a study of cytomegalovirus exposure and HLA in healthy donors. The study ran its PCR with 60 Vbeta and 13 Jbeta primers. Profiling relied on immunoSEQ multiplex PCR, and the TCRdb table lists in-frame clones only, not all of them. The table has about 78,000 clones, around 70% seen once. The sequencing input was PBMCs. Source of these receptors: a woman aged 35 to 49 in good health and CMV-seropositive.

The V call is TRBV6-1, the J call TRBJ1-2; tentative D call: TRBD1 (6 bases). Trimming removed 6 bases at V and 6 bases at J, with 14 bases between. Germline-derived CDR1 and CDR2 are MNHNS and SASEGT. The CDR3 totals 13 residues. The CDR3 loop is CASSVKQGDGYTF. The CDR3 DNA is TGTGCCAGCAGCGTTAAACAGGGAGATGGCTACACCTTC.

J is TRBJ2-2 and V is TRBV5-1; the D is unclear. Trimming stripped 0 bases from V and 3 bases from J, with 6 bases between. The CDR3 is 14 residues long. Germline loops: CDR1 SGHRS, CDR2 YFSETQ. In DNA form, the CDR3 reads TGCGCCAGCAGCTTGGATCCGGACACCGGGGAGCTGTTTTTT. Translating gives CASSLDPDTGELFF.